The rows below give T cell receptor beta chains drawn from one sample of a study of OX40 agonist ivuxolimab in advanced cancers. Clones were sequenced by immunoSEQ multiplex PCR, and TCRdb holds only the in-frame ones, with some missing. This table holds about 100,000 clones, 90% to 95% found once. The sequencing used CD4+ or CD8+ T cells sorted from blood, collected in a trial of the OX40 agonist ivuxolimab. These receptor sequences come from an adult with an advanced solid tumor such as melanoma, head and neck, liver or kidney cancer. CDR3s include the opening cysteine and the closing phenylalanine or tryptophan. Fields, in order: CDR3 DNA, CDR3 protein, clone size, J gene, D gene, V gene. The D gene is left open where the match is weak. Rows may omit the clone size; those that give it use once, few, many or a size class.

cdr3_nt: TGTGCCAGCAGTTTCGACCCACGTTACAATGAGCAGTTCTTC
cdr3_aa: CASSFDPRYNEQFF
clone_size: .
j_call: TRBJ2-1
d_call: .
v_call: TRBV27

cdr3_nt: TGTGCCAGTAGTATAACCGGGACAGGGCGGACTAGCTACACGCAGTATTTT
cdr3_aa: CASSITGTGRTSYTQYF
clone_size: .
j_call: TRBJ2-3
d_call: .
v_call: TRBV19

cdr3_nt: TGTGCCAGCAGCAAAGAACACAGCGATACGCAGTATTTT
cdr3_aa: CASSKEHSDTQYF
clone_size: .
j_call: TRBJ2-3
d_call: .
v_call: TRBV21-1

cdr3_nt: TGTGCCAGCCCAGCCGGGACAGGGGAAAGGGAGACCCAGTACTTC
cdr3_aa: CASPAGTGERETQYF
clone_size: .
j_call: TRBJ2-5
d_call: TRBD1
v_call: TRBV2

cdr3_nt: TGTGCCAGCACCTACTCACGGACAGGCCTTAGGGATTTGTCGCAAGAGACCCAGTACTTC
cdr3_aa: CASTYSRTGLRDLSQETQYF
clone_size: .
j_call: TRBJ2-5
d_call: TRBD1
v_call: TRBV2

cdr3_nt: TGCAGCGTACGTACCGGGACAGGTTCCTACGAGCAGTACTTC
cdr3_aa: CSVRTGTGSYEQYF
clone_size: .
j_call: TRBJ2-7
d_call: TRBD1
v_call: TRBV29-1

cdr3_nt: TGTGCCAGCAGTCCTCAGGGGACTGAAGCTTTCTTT
cdr3_aa: CASSPQGTEAFF
clone_size: .
j_call: TRBJ1-1
d_call: .
v_call: TRBV6-5

cdr3_nt: TGTGCCAGCAGTTTTGGGACAGGGTTCAATCAGCCCCAGCATTTT
cdr3_aa: CASSFGTGFNQPQHF
clone_size: .
j_call: TRBJ1-5
d_call: TRBD1
v_call: TRBV27

cdr3_nt: TGTGCCAGCAGTCCAACTAATAACGAGCAGTACTTC
cdr3_aa: CASSPTNNEQYF
clone_size: .
j_call: TRBJ2-7
d_call: .
v_call: TRBV28

cdr3_nt: TGTGCCAGCAGCTTAAATCCCTACTCTCGCGATGAGCAGTTCTTC
cdr3_aa: CASSLNPYSRDEQFF
clone_size: .
j_call: TRBJ2-1
d_call: .
v_call: TRBV7-2

cdr3_nt: TGTGCCAGGAGGACTAGCGGACTCTCAGGGCAGTTCTTC
cdr3_aa: CARRTSGLSGQFF
clone_size: .
j_call: TRBJ2-1
d_call: TRBD2
v_call: TRBV2

cdr3_nt: TGTGCCAGCAGCATCCTTTTTCGTCCGGGACAGGGGACCTACGAGCAGTACTTC
cdr3_aa: CASSILFRPGQGTYEQYF
clone_size: .
j_call: TRBJ2-7
d_call: TRBD1
v_call: TRBV7-8

cdr3_nt: TGTGCCTGGAGTAAGGACAACTACGAGCAGTACTTC
cdr3_aa: CAWSKDNYEQYF
clone_size: .
j_call: TRBJ2-7
d_call: .
v_call: TRBV30

cdr3_nt: TGTGCCAGTAGTCCCCTAGCGGGAGGGCCCAATGAGCAGTTCTTC
cdr3_aa: CASSPLAGGPNEQFF
clone_size: .
j_call: TRBJ2-1
d_call: TRBD2
v_call: TRBV19

cdr3_nt: TGTGCCAGCAGCCAGTCAGCCGATTTATATAATTCACCCCTCCACTTT
cdr3_aa: CASSQSADLYNSPLHF
clone_size: .
j_call: TRBJ1-6
d_call: .
v_call: TRBV14

cdr3_nt: TGCAGCGTTGACTCTGGAGGGGACCTCAATGAGCAGTTCTTC
cdr3_aa: CSVDSGGDLNEQFF
clone_size: .
j_call: TRBJ2-1
d_call: .
v_call: TRBV29-1

cdr3_nt: TGTGCCACCAGCAGAGATCTGGGTGCGGGCAATGAGCAGTTCTTC
cdr3_aa: CATSRDLGAGNEQFF
clone_size: .
j_call: TRBJ2-1
d_call: .
v_call: TRBV15

cdr3_nt: TGCGCCAGCAAGATCAGCGGGGGGCAAGAGACCCAGTACTTC
cdr3_aa: CASKISGGQETQYF
clone_size: .
j_call: TRBJ2-5
d_call: TRBD2
v_call: TRBV5-1

cdr3_nt: TGTGCCAGCAGCAACCGGGGACTAGCGGTCCAAGAGACCCAGTACTTC
cdr3_aa: CASSNRGLAVQETQYF
clone_size: .
j_call: TRBJ2-5
d_call: TRBD2
v_call: TRBV11-2

cdr3_nt: TGTGCCAGCAGCTTAGGGACAGGGGGCTATGGCTACACCTTC
cdr3_aa: CASSLGTGGYGYTF
clone_size: once
j_call: TRBJ1-2
d_call: TRBD1
v_call: TRBV11-2

cdr3_nt: TGCGCCAGCAGCAGCAGCATGAACACTGAAGCTTTCTTT
cdr3_aa: CASSSSMNTEAFF
clone_size: .
j_call: TRBJ1-1
d_call: .
v_call: TRBV5-1

cdr3_nt: TGTGCCAGCAGCTTGTCAGGGGGCCCCTTGAATGAGCAGTTCTTC
cdr3_aa: CASSLSGGPLNEQFF
clone_size: .
j_call: TRBJ2-1
d_call: TRBD1
v_call: TRBV7-2

cdr3_nt: TGCGCCAGCAGCCAAGATAATAACCTGGATCAGCCCCAGCATTTT
cdr3_aa: CASSQDNNLDQPQHF
clone_size: once
j_call: TRBJ1-5
d_call: .
v_call: TRBV4-1

cdr3_nt: TGTGCCAGCAGCTTTGGGCTAGCGGGAGAGGATGAGCAGTTCTTC
cdr3_aa: CASSFGLAGEDEQFF
clone_size: .
j_call: TRBJ2-1
d_call: TRBD2
v_call: TRBV5-6

cdr3_nt: TGTGCCAGTAGTTGGCAGGGAGAAGGGTTCAACACTGAAGCTTTCTTT
cdr3_aa: CASSWQGEGFNTEAFF
clone_size: .
j_call: TRBJ1-1
d_call: .
v_call: TRBV19

cdr3_nt: TGTGCCAGCAGTTTACTCGGGACAGGGGCCTCAACTAATGAAAAACTGTTTTTT
cdr3_aa: CASSLLGTGASTNEKLFF
clone_size: .
j_call: TRBJ1-4
d_call: TRBD1
v_call: TRBV27

cdr3_nt: TGTGCCAGTAGTTTTCCGGCCCACACTGAAGCTTTCTTT
cdr3_aa: CASSFPAHTEAFF
clone_size: .
j_call: TRBJ1-1
d_call: .
v_call: TRBV19

cdr3_nt: TGTGCCAGCAGCTTAGGGGACAGCTACGAGCAGTACTTC
cdr3_aa: CASSLGDSYEQYF
clone_size: .
j_call: TRBJ2-7
d_call: TRBD1
v_call: TRBV11-2

cdr3_nt: TGTGCCAGCAGTTTCAGCTCTGGAAACACCATATATTTT
cdr3_aa: CASSFSSGNTIYF
clone_size: few
j_call: TRBJ1-3
d_call: .
v_call: TRBV27

cdr3_nt: TGTGCTAGTGGGGAATCCCGGGATTCCCGATATCAGCCCCAGCATTTT
cdr3_aa: CASGESRDSRYQPQHF
clone_size: .
j_call: TRBJ1-5
d_call: .
v_call: TRBV12-5

cdr3_nt: TGTGCCAGCAGCCGACGGCCTAGGGCTGCTCCCGAGGCTTTCTTT
cdr3_aa: CASSRRPRAAPEAFF
clone_size: .
j_call: TRBJ1-1
d_call: .
v_call: TRBV21-1

cdr3_nt: TGTGCCAGCAGCCCTAAAACAGGGGTGAACACTGAAGCTTTCTTT
cdr3_aa: CASSPKTGVNTEAFF
clone_size: .
j_call: TRBJ1-1
d_call: TRBD1
v_call: TRBV7-2

cdr3_nt: TGTGCCAGCAGCTTCGAGGCGGGGACCGTCGTTCAAGCTTTCTTT
cdr3_aa: CASSFEAGTVVQAFF
clone_size: once
j_call: TRBJ1-1
d_call: .
v_call: TRBV5-4

cdr3_nt: TGCGCCAGCAGCCAAGAGGGCAGGGCCAACTATGGCTACACCTTC
cdr3_aa: CASSQEGRANYGYTF
clone_size: .
j_call: TRBJ1-2
d_call: .
v_call: TRBV4-3

cdr3_nt: TGTGCCAGCAGTTTAAGGGGGCTCAGCTCCTACGAGCAGTACTTC
cdr3_aa: CASSLRGLSSYEQYF
clone_size: .
j_call: TRBJ2-7
d_call: TRBD1
v_call: TRBV27

cdr3_nt: TGTGCCGCCTCCTCCTCTGGGGCCAACGTCCTGACTTTC
cdr3_aa: CAASSSGANVLTF
clone_size: .
j_call: TRBJ2-6
d_call: .
v_call: TRBV13

cdr3_nt: TGTGCCAGCAGTAGAATAGGGCTCAATCAGCCCCAGCATTTT
cdr3_aa: CASSRIGLNQPQHF
clone_size: .
j_call: TRBJ1-5
d_call: .
v_call: TRBV27

cdr3_nt: TGTGCCAGCAGCTTGGCCCAGGGGAGTATCTACGAGCAGTACTTC
cdr3_aa: CASSLAQGSIYEQYF
clone_size: .
j_call: TRBJ2-7
d_call: .
v_call: TRBV5-5

cdr3_nt: TGTGCCAGCAGCTTGGGCAGTCACCAGCCCCAGCATTTT
cdr3_aa: CASSLGSHQPQHF
clone_size: once
j_call: TRBJ1-5
d_call: .
v_call: TRBV5-8

cdr3_nt: TGTGCCAGCAGCTTAACCGCGGGAGGGAGGGACAATGAGCAGTTCTTC
cdr3_aa: CASSLTAGGRDNEQFF
clone_size: .
j_call: TRBJ2-1
d_call: TRBD2
v_call: TRBV11-2

cdr3_nt: TGTGCCAGCAGCCAGCCGGGACTAGCGGGATCGGGGGAGCAGTACTTC
cdr3_aa: CASSQPGLAGSGEQYF
clone_size: .
j_call: TRBJ2-7
d_call: TRBD2
v_call: TRBV4-2

cdr3_nt: TGTGCCAGCAGCGTATCAGGGGCCGAACAAGAGACCCAGTACTTC
cdr3_aa: CASSVSGAEQETQYF
clone_size: .
j_call: TRBJ2-5
d_call: .
v_call: TRBV9

cdr3_nt: TGCGCCAGCAAAGGGGGTACTAGTGGCTACACCTTC
cdr3_aa: CASKGGTSGYTF
clone_size: .
j_call: TRBJ1-2
d_call: .
v_call: TRBV4-1

cdr3_nt: TGTGCCAGCAGCGCGGACAGGGGGCTAGGGAATGAGCAGTTCTTC
cdr3_aa: CASSADRGLGNEQFF
clone_size: once
j_call: TRBJ2-1
d_call: TRBD1
v_call: TRBV7-3

cdr3_nt: TGTGCCAGCAGCCCGAGAGCTTCCTCTGGAAACACCATATATTTT
cdr3_aa: CASSPRASSGNTIYF
clone_size: .
j_call: TRBJ1-3
d_call: .
v_call: TRBV11-2

cdr3_nt: TGTGCCAGCAGCGCCGGGATCGAGCAGTTCTTC
cdr3_aa: CASSAGIEQFF
clone_size: .
j_call: TRBJ2-1
d_call: .
v_call: TRBV6-1

cdr3_nt: TGTGCCAGCAGTTTAGATGCAGGGAGGGAAAAACTGTTTTTT
cdr3_aa: CASSLDAGREKLFF
clone_size: .
j_call: TRBJ1-4
d_call: .
v_call: TRBV27

cdr3_nt: TGTGCCAGCCGGGATACTTACGAGCAGTACTTC
cdr3_aa: CASRDTYEQYF
clone_size: .
j_call: TRBJ2-7
d_call: .
v_call: TRBV6-1

cdr3_nt: TGTGCCAGCAGCTTAGAAGGATTCCAAGAGACCCAGTACTTC
cdr3_aa: CASSLEGFQETQYF
clone_size: .
j_call: TRBJ2-5
d_call: .
v_call: TRBV7-8

cdr3_nt: TGTGCCAGCAGTTGGAGGGGGTCGGCCGGGGAGCTGTTTTTT
cdr3_aa: CASSWRGSAGELFF
clone_size: once
j_call: TRBJ2-2
d_call: .
v_call: TRBV27

cdr3_nt: TGTGCCAGCAGCCACTCCTACAGGGGGGGAGAGACCCAGTACTTC
cdr3_aa: CASSHSYRGGETQYF
clone_size: once
j_call: TRBJ2-5
d_call: .
v_call: TRBV7-8